This T cell receptor beta chain was documented in a study of blood T cell repertoires in COVID-19. About the study: From the United States, Italy and Spain came samples of acute and convalescent COVID-19. The cDNA or gDNA used as material had been derived from T cells, B-cell-depleted T cells, or PBMCs.

V was trimmed by 6 bases and J by 5 bases, leaving 13 bases between them. Per germline, CDR1 SNHLY and CDR2 FYNNEI. CDR3 length: 13 residues. Per the original data handling: Reference gene primer amplification gave estimated nucleated cell counts. Repertoires were generated with immunoSEQ multiplex PCR, while TCRdb's copy carries only in-frame clones and drops some. V and J calls and clone size are those listed in that table; D and trimming were worked out from the DNA. The sample has hundreds of thousands of clones, approximately 87% seen once. The chain couples TRBV2 to TRBJ2-5, with D perhaps TRBD2 (6 bases). The TCR was taken from a man aged 55 to 70 who had recovered from COVID-19. Sequenced material: peripheral blood. CDR3 sequence (DNA): TGTGCCAGCAGCAGGGACTCCTTGGAGACCCAGTACTTC. Its protein product is CASSRDSLETQYF.